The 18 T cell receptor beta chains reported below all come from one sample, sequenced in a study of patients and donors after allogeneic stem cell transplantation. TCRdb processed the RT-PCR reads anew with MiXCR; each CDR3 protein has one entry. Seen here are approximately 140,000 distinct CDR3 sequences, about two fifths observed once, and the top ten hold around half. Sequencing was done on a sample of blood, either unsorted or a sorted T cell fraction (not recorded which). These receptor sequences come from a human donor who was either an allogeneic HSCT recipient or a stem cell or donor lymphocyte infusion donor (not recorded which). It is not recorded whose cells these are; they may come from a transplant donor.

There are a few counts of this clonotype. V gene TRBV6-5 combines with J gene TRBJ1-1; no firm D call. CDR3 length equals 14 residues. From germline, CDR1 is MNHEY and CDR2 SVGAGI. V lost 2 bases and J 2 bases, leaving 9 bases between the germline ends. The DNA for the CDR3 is TGTGCCAGCAGTTACCTCCCCCAAAACACTGAAGCTTTCTTT. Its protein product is CASSYLPQNTEAFF.

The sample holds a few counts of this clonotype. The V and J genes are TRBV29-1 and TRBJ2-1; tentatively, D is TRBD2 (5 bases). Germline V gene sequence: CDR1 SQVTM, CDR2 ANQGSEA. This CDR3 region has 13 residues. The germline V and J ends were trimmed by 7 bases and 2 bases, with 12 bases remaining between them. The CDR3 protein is CSAGEVAYNEQFF. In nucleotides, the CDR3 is TGCAGCGCCGGGGAAGTGGCCTACAATGAGCAGTTCTTC.

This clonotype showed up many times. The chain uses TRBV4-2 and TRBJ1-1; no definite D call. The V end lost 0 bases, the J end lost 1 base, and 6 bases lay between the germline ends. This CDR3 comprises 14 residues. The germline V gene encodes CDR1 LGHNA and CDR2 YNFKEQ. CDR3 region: CASSQEPQNTEAFF. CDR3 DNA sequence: TGTGCCAGCAGCCAAGAACCACAGAACACTGAAGCTTTCTTT.

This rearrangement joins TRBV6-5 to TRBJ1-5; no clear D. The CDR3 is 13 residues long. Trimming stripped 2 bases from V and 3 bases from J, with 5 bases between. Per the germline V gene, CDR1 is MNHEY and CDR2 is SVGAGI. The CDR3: CASSYNYNQPQHF. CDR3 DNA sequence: TGTGCCAGCAGTTACAATTACAATCAGCCCCAGCATTTT.

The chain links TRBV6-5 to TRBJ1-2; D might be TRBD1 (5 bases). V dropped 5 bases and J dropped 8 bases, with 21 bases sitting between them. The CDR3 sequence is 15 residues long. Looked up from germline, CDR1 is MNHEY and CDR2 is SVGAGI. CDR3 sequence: CASSGRDSTRRGYTF. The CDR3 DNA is TGTGCCAGCAGTGGCCGTGACAGCACCCGGAGAGGCTACACCTTC.

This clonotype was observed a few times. DNA for the CDR3: TGTGCCAGCAGCCCCCGTAGGTCCCTGAACTATGGCTACACCTTC. Encoded protein: CASSPRRSLNYGYTF. The V gene is TRBV6-5, the J gene TRBJ1-2; D is ambiguous. Trimming shortened V by 6 bases and J by 2 bases, and 16 bases separated the two germline ends. The germline V gene has CDR1 MNHEY and CDR2 SVGAGI. The length of the CDR3 is 15 residues.

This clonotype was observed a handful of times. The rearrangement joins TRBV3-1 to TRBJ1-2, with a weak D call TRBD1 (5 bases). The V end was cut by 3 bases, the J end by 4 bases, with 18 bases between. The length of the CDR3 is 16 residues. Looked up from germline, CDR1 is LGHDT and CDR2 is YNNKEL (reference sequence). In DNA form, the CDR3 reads TGTGCCAGCAGCCAGCTCCGGGACCCAATCTCCTATGGCTACACCTTC. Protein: CASSQLRDPISYGYTF.

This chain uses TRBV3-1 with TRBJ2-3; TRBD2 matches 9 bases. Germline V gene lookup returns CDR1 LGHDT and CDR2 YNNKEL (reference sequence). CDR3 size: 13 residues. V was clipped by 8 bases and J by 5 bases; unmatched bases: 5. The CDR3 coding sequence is TGTGCCAGCGCGGGGGGGCCCGTAGATACGCAGTATTTT. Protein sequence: CASAGGPVDTQYF.

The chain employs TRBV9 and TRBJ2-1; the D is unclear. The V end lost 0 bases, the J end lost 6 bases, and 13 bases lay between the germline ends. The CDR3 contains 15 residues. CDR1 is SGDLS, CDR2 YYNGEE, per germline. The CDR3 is CASSVARTNLNEQFF. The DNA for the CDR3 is TGTGCCAGCAGCGTAGCTAGGACCAACCTCAATGAGCAGTTCTTC.

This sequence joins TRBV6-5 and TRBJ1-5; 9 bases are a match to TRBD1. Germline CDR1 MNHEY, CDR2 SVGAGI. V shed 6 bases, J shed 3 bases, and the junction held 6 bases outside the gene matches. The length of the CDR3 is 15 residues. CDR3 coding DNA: TGTGCCAGCAGCCGGGACAGGGCCTTCAATCAGCCCCAGCATTTT. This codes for CASSRDRAFNQPQHF.

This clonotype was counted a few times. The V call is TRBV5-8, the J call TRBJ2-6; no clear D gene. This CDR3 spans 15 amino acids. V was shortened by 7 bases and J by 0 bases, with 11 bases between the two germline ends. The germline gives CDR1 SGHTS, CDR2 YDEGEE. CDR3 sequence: CASALGISGANVLTF. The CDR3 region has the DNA TGTGCCAGCGCCCTAGGGATCTCTGGGGCCAACGTCCTGACTTTC.

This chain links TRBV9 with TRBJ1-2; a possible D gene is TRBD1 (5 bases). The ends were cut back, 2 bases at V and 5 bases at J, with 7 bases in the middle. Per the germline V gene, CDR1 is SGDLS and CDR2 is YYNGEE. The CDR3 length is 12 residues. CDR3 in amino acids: CASSVTAYGYTF. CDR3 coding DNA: TGTGCCAGCAGCGTGACAGCGTATGGCTACACCTTC. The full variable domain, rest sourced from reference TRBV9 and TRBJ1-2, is DSGVTQTPKHLITATGQRVTLRCSPRSGDLSVYWYQQSLDQGLQFLIQYYNGEERAKGNILERFSAQQFPDLHSELNLSSLELGDSALYFCASSVTAYGYTFGSGTRLTVV.

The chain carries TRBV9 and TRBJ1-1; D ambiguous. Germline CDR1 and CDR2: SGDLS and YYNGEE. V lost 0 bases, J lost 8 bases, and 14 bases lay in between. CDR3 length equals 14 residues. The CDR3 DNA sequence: TGTGCCAGCAGCGTAGAGGTCTTGGGCAGCGAAGCTTTCTTT. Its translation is CASSVEVLGSEAFF.

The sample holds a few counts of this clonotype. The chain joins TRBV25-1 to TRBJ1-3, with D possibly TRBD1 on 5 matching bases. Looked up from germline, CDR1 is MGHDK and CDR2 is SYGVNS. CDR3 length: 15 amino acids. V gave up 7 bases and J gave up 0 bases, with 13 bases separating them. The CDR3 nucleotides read TGTGCCAGCACCCCGGGGGGATTCTCTGGAAACACCATATATTTT. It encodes CASTPGGFSGNTIYF.

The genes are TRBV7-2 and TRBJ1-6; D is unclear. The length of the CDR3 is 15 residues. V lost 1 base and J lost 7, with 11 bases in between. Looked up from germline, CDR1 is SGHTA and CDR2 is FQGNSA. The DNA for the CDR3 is TGTGCCAGCAGCTTAGAAAGGCAGCCAAATTCACCCCTCCACTTT. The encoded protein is CASSLERQPNSPLHF.

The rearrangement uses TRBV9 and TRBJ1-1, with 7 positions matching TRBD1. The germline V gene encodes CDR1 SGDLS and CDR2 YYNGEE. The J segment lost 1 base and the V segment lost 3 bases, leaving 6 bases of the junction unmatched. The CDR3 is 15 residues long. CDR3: CASSENGQANTEAFF. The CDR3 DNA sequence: TGTGCCAGCAGCGAGAACGGACAGGCGAACACTGAAGCTTTCTTT.

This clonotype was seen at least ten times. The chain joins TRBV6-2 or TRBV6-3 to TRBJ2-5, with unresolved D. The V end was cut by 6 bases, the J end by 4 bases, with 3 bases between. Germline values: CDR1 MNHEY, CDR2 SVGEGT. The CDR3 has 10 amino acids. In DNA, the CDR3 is TGTGCCAGCAGCCGAGAGACCCAGTACTTC. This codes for CASSRETQYF.

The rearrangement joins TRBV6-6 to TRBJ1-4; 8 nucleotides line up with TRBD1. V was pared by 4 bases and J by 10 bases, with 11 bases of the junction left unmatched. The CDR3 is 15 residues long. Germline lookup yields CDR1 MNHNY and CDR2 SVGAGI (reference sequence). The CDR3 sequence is CASSSSWTGPRKLFF. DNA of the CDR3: TGTGCCAGCAGTTCGTCTTGGACAGGGCCTCGAAAACTGTTTTTT.